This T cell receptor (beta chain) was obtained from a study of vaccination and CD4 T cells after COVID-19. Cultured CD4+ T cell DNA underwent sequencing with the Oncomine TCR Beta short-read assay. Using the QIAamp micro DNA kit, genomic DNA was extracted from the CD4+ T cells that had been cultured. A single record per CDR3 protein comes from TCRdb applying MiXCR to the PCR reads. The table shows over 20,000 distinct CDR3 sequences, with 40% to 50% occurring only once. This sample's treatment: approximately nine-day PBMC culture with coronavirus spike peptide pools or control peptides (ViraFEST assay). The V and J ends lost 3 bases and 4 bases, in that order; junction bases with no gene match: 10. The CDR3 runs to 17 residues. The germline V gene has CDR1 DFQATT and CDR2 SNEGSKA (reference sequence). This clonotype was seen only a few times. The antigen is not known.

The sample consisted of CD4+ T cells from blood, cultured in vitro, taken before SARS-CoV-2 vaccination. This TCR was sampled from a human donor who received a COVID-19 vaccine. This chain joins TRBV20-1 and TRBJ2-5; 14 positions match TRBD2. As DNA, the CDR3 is TGCAGTGCTAGCAACCCTCGACTAGCGGGGGGGCGAGAGACCCAGTACTTC. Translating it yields CSASNPRLAGGRETQYF.